The 15 T cell receptor beta chains given below trace back to one sample, sequenced in a study of OX40 agonist ivuxolimab in advanced cancers. To prepare the library, the immunoSEQ multiplex PCR assay was applied. Not all clones reach the TCRdb copy of this immuneACCESS table, which keeps in-frame sequences only. Checked studies attribute under half of the gap to unresolved V genes and leave the rest unexplained. The sample includes over 85,000 clones, with around 90% observed a single time. About 0.5% of the sample is held by the ten biggest clonotypes. Source: CD4+ or CD8+ T cells sorted from blood, taken in a trial of the OX40 agonist ivuxolimab. Every receptor here comes from an adult with an advanced solid tumor such as melanoma, head and neck, liver or kidney cancer.

V gene TRBV7-3 combines with J gene TRBJ1-2; maybe TRBD1 (6 bases). V lost 5 bases to trimming and J lost 4 bases, with 20 bases between them. The V gene's germline CDR1 is SGHTA and CDR2 FQGTGA. The CDR3 loop spans 16 amino acids. The DNA for the CDR3 is TGTGCCAGCAGCATAAGGGGGGGCCCTTGGGTCTATGGCTACACCTTC. Protein sequence: CASSIRGGPWVYGYTF. Looking up the rest from reference TRBV7-3 and TRBJ1-2 gives the full variable domain: GAGVSQTPSNKVTEKGKYVELRCDPISGHTALYWYRQSLGQGPEFLIYFQGTGAADDSGLPNDRFFAVRPEGSVSTLKIQRTERGDSAVYLCASSIRGGPWVYGYTFGSGTRLTVV.

This clone turned up a few times. This sequence joins TRBV6-6 and TRBJ1-5; unclear D gene. The germline V and J ends were trimmed by 7 bases and 6 bases, with 13 bases remaining between them. The CDR3 covers 13 residues. Germline CDR1 reads MNHNY; CDR2 reads SVGAGI (reference sequence). CDR3 amino acids: CASNPELLQPQHF. The CDR3 DNA is TGTGCCAGCAACCCCGAACTTCTTCAGCCCCAGCATTTT.

The chain couples TRBV6-1 to TRBJ2-1, with 10 bases identical to TRBD2. The CDR3 runs to 18 residues. J was trimmed by 2 bases and V by 4 bases; bases with no gene match: 11. Germline V gives CDR1 MNHNS, CDR2 SASEGT. The CDR3 DNA is TGTGCCAGCAGTGTAGCCACTCAAAGCGGGGGGGCCTACAATGAGCAGTTCTTC. Translation gives CASSVATQSGGAYNEQFF.

This clone was observed a single time. The V call is TRBV6-1, the J call TRBJ2-2; 8 nucleotides agree with TRBD1. The trim removed 0 bases at V and 7 bases at J, leaving 7 bases unmatched. The CDR3 spans 16 residues. Germline CDR1 is MNHNS and CDR2 is SASEGT. In DNA form, the CDR3 reads TGTGCCAGCAGTGAAGCGCTGACAGGGGCAGGCGGGGAGCTGTTTTTT. Translating it yields CASSEALTGAGGELFF.

This clone was counted ten times or more. The chain links TRBV28 to TRBJ2-2; D perhaps matches TRBD1 (7 bases). V dropped 8 bases and J dropped 6 bases, with 25 bases sitting between them. The CDR3 runs 17 residues. Germline CDR1 is MDHEN and CDR2 is SYDVKM. The chain's CDR3 is CASSGGKGPTLSGELFF. The CDR3 DNA follows: TGTGCCAGCTCAGGGGGGAAAGGGCCCACATTATCCGGGGAGCTGTTTTTT.

The chain joins TRBV5-4 to TRBJ1-2; TRBD1 is a possible D gene (6 bases). Looked up from germline, CDR1 is SGHNT and CDR2 is YYREEE (reference sequence). V was pared by 2 bases and J by 4 bases, with 12 bases between. The CDR3 covers 14 residues. The CDR3 bases are TGTGCCAGCAGCTTAACTCGGGGGGCCTATGGCTACACCTTC. As protein: CASSLTRGAYGYTF.

This sequence joins TRBV14 and TRBJ2-3, with D maybe TRBD2 (7 bases). The germline V gene has CDR1 SGHDN and CDR2 FVKESK. The CDR3 contains 19 residues. V gave up 6 bases and J gave up 3 bases, with 28 bases separating them. The DNA for the CDR3 is TGTGCCAGCAGTCCCCAACTAGTGGGGGGGAAAGGGGGAACAGATACGCAGTATTTT. Encoded protein: CASSPQLVGGKGGTDTQYF.

This clone came up once. The chain carries TRBV6-4 and TRBJ2-3; no clear D. CDR3 size: 13 residues. V dropped 0 bases and J dropped 6 bases, with 7 bases sitting between them. The germline CDR1 and CDR2 sequences are MRHNA and SNTAGT. CDR3 nucleotide sequence: TGTGCCAGCAGTGACTCTGGGTCGGATACGCAGTATTTT. Translating gives CASSDSGSDTQYF.

This chain connects TRBV19 to TRBJ1-1; tentative D call: TRBD1 (6 bases). Trimming took off 5 bases at V and 1 base at J, with 14 bases between the two ends. This CDR3 region has 15 residues. Germline V gives CDR1 LNHDA, CDR2 SQIVND (reference sequence). The CDR3 sequence: CASSSRTAQNTEAFF. DNA of the CDR3: TGTGCCAGTAGTTCACGGACAGCTCAGAACACTGAAGCTTTCTTT.

The chain couples TRBV7-2 to TRBJ1-1; D is ambiguous. The CDR3 runs 13 residues. The germline gives CDR1 SGHTA, CDR2 FQGNSA. V gave up 3 bases and J gave up 1 base, with 6 bases separating them. CDR3 region: CASSLWGNTEAFF. In DNA, the CDR3 is TGTGCCAGCAGCTTGTGGGGGAACACTGAAGCTTTCTTT.

The chain links TRBV9 to TRBJ2-7; 7 nucleotides agree with TRBD1. V shed 4 bases and J 2 bases; nucleotides not matched to a gene: 9. The CDR3 totals 15 residues. Germline CDR1 SGDLS, CDR2 YYNGEE. CDR3 region: CASSPRDRTPYEQYF. The CDR3 DNA is TGTGCCAGCAGCCCTCGGGACAGAACCCCCTACGAGCAGTACTTC.

The chain is built from TRBV5-1 and TRBJ1-1; D may be TRBD1 (6 bases). The CDR3 has 14 residues. CDR1 is SGHRS, CDR2 YFSETQ, per germline. V dropped 4 bases and J dropped 5 bases, with 15 bases sitting between them. CDR3: CASSPLGGGTEAFF. CDR3 sequence (DNA): TGCGCCAGCAGCCCACTAGGGGGGGGGACTGAAGCTTTCTTT.

The V and J genes are TRBV5-1 and TRBJ1-1; D not certain. CDR3 length: 14 residues. Germline CDR1 is SGHRS and CDR2 is YFSETQ. Trimming cost V 0 bases and J 1 base, with 7 bases left between them. The CDR3 DNA follows: TGCGCCAGCAGCTTGGCCGTGAAGAACACTGAAGCTTTCTTT. Translated: CASSLAVKNTEAFF.

This chain uses TRBV4-3 with TRBJ2-3; the D gene is possibly TRBD2 (5 bases). Looked up from germline, CDR1 is LGHNA and CDR2 is YSLEER. The CDR3 sequence is 14 residues long. V dropped 3 bases and J dropped 8 bases, with 15 bases sitting between them. CDR3: CASSQNSQEGTQYF. For the CDR3, the DNA is TGCGCCAGCAGCCAGAACTCGCAAGAGGGTACGCAGTATTTT.

The J gene is TRBJ2-5, the V gene TRBV23-1, with D possibly called TRBD1 or TRBD2 (5 bases each). TRBV23-1 is an ORF for which the function is uncertain. V lost 3 bases to trimming and J lost 1 base, with 21 bases between them. The CDR3 extends over 18 amino acids. CDR3 loop: CASSHPQKRGRSQETQYF. The CDR3 nucleotides are TGCGCCAGCAGTCACCCTCAAAAGAGGGGACGGTCCCAAGAGACCCAGTACTTC.